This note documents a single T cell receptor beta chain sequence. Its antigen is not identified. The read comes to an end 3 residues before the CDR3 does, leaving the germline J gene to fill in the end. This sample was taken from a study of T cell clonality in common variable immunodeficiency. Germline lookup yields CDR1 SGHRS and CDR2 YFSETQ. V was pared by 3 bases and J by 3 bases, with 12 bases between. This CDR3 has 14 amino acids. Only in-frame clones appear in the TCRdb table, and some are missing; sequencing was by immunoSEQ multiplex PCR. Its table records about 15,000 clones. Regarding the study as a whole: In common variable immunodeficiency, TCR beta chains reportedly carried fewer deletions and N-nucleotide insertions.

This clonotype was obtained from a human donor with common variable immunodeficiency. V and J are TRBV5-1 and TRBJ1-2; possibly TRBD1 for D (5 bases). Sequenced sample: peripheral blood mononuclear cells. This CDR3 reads CASSSGGGDYGYTF. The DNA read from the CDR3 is TGCGCCAGCAGCTCCGGCGGGGGGGACTATGGC.